This T cell receptor (beta chain) was observed in a study of cytomegalovirus exposure and HLA in healthy donors. The PCR made use of 60 Vbeta and 13 Jbeta primers. Generated by immunoSEQ multiplex PCR, the TCRdb table keeps only in-frame clones and is missing some. The sample has approximately 150,000 clones; approximately 84% are singletons. Study-wide findings and caveats: Earlier results showed most TCR beta V segments being productive about 90% or about 30% of the time. Overall, about 160 TCR beta chains were annotated as cytomegalovirus-associated. In a later analysis, across HLA loci, associated TCR counts were highest for DRB1, lowest for HLA-C.

V was shortened by 0 bases and J by 1 base, with 10 bases between the two germline ends. Germline V gene sequence: CDR1 SGDLS, CDR2 YYNGEE. The CDR3 sequence is 16 residues long. This clone was seen only a few times. Its antigen remains unknown. Healthy bone marrow donors made up the cohort. The sequenced material came from PBMCs. The chain recombines TRBV9 with TRBJ1-4, with D possibly matching TRBD1 (5 bases). The sequence was collected from a woman aged 55 to 70 in good health and CMV-seropositive. The CDR3 region has the DNA TGTGCCAGCAGCGTAGGGACACGGAGAACTAATGAAAAACTGTTTTTT. Amino acids: CASSVGTRRTNEKLFF.